This T cell receptor beta chain was found in a study of sequential checkpoint blockade in melanoma (dated by TCRdb to about 2019). At the level of the whole study: Patients were randomized 1:1 to first-line nivolumab followed by ipilimumab (arm A) or ipilimumab followed by nivolumab (arm B). Maintenance nivolumab came after each of the two trial sequences.

Here is what the overall study found, with its caveats: Larger, independent patient cohorts are needed to validate the response-prediction model that combines TCR metrics and mutation burden.

Trimming leaves V shorter by 1 base and J shorter by 0 bases, with the junction holding 6 bases beyond the gene matches. The germline V gene supplies CDR1 SGDLS and CDR2 YYNGEE. The CDR3 goes from the cysteine to the phenylalanine over 16 residues. The sequence is cut down to CDR3 DNA, 48 bases in frame from base 1. The treatment or condition tag for this specimen amounts to: randomized to nivolumab then ipilimumab (arm A) or the reverse (arm B). No trial patient had received prior DNA-damaging chemotherapy. Thawed PBMCs were sorted on a FACS Aria II flow cytometer to isolate live CD3+CD8+ cells negative for CD19 and CD56. Samples were obtained from patients with melanoma enrolled in CheckMate 064, a randomized, open-label phase II trial of sequential checkpoint blockade. Peripheral blood mononuclear cells were collected by leukapheresis, purified with Ficoll-Paque, and frozen in human serum with roughly 9.9% DMSO. Right after sorting, the blood CD3+CD8+ cells were verified to be >98% pure, and DNA extraction followed.

The immunoSEQ Assay was used to immunosequence TCRbeta CDR3 regions from genomic DNA. Before high-throughput sequencing, the genomic DNA was amplified using bias-controlled multiplex PCR. Under the source paper's analysis protocol: To quantify the absolute abundance of each unique TCRbeta CDR3 region, the sequences were collapsed and filtered. Clonality was defined as 1 minus Pielou's evenness and was calculated using productive rearrangements only. A previously published method was used to identify clones with significantly greater frequencies in on-treatment samples than in baseline samples. TCRdb obtained this table from immuneACCESS and retained in-frame rearrangements with V and J assigned. These tables miss some clones; where compared with another copy, unresolved V genes account for less than half of the shortfall, and the remainder is unexplained. The V and J calls and clone size were taken over from that table, and D and trimming were inferred from the DNA. The sample contains 12,000 to 15,000 clones, around 72% of them found a single time. Of the sample, around 32% falls within the top ten clones.

In regard to this clone: What antigen it recognizes has not been identified. Base qualities are missing; no much larger clone stands one base away.

The TCR originated in a human donor with melanoma. The input for sequencing was CD8+ T cells sorted from blood (inferred from file names), taken from a patient given nivolumab and ipilimumab in sequence. The chain is made from TRBV9 and TRBJ2-7, and TRBD2 aligns with 8 junction nucleotides. CDR3 sequence: CASSVSGLAGSYEQYF. The DNA sequence is given as TGTGCCAGCAGCGTATCAGGGCTAGCGGGCTCCTACGAGCAGTACTTC.